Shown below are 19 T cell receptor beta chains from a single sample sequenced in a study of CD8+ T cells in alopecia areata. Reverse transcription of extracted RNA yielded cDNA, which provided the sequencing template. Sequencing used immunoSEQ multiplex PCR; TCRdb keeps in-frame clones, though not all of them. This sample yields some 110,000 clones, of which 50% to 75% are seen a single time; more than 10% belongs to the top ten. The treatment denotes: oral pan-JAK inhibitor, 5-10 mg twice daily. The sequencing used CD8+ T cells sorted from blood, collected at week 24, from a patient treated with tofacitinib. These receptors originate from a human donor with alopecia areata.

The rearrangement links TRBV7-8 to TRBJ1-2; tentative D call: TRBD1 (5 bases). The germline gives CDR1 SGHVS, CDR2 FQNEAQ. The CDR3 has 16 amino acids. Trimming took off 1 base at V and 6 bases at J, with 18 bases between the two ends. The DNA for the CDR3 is TGTGCCAGCAGCTTAGGGTCGACAGCCTTAGGGGATGGCTACACCTTC. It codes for CASSLGSTALGDGYTF.

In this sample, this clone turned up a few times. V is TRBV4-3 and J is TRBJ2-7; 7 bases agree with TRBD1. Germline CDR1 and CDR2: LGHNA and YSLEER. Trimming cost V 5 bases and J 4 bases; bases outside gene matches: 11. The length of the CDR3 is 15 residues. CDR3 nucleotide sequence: TGCGCCAGCAGCGCAAGACAGGGCGGCGTTTACGAGCAGTACTTC. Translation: CASSARQGGVYEQYF.

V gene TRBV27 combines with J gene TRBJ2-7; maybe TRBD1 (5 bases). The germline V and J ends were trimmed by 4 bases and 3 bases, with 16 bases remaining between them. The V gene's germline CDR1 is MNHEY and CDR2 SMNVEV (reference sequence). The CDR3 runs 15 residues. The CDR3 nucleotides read TGTGCCAGCAGTTCCTTGGGGCAGAAGGACTACGAGCAGTACTTC. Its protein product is CASSSLGQKDYEQYF.

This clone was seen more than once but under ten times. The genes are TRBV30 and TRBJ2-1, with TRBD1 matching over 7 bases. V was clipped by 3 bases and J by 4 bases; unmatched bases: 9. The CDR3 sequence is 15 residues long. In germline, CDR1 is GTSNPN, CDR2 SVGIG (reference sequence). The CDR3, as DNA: TGTGCCTGGAGCGAACAGGGGTTCCCTTACAATGAGCAGTTCTTC. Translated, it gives CAWSEQGFPYNEQFF.

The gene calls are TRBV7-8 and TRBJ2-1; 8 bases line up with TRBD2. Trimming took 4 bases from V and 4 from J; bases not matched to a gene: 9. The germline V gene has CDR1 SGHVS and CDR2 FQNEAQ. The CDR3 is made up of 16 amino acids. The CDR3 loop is CASSSRATSGYNEQFF. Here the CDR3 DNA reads TGTGCCAGCAGCTCAAGGGCAACTAGCGGATACAATGAGCAGTTCTTC.

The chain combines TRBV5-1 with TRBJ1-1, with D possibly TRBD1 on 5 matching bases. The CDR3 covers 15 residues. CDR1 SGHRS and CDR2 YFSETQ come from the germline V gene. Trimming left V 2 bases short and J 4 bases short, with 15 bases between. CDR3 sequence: CASSLDGREGTEAFF. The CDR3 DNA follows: TGCGCCAGCAGCTTAGATGGCAGGGAGGGCACTGAAGCTTTCTTT.

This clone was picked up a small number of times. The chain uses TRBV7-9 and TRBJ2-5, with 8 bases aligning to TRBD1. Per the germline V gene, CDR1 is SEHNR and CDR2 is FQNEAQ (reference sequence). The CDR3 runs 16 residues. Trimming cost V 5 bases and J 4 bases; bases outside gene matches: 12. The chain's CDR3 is CASSPSPGQETETQYF. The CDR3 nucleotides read TGTGCCAGCAGCCCCTCGCCGGGACAGGAGACAGAGACCCAGTACTTC.

The CDR3 sequence: CASRSHRGTYEQYF. The CDR3 DNA reads TGTGCCAGCAGGTCCCACAGGGGTACCTACGAGCAGTACTTC. The chain has TRBV7-9 and TRBJ2-7; 7 bases are shared with TRBD1. V dropped 6 bases and J dropped 2; count of bases not matched to a gene: 7. The CDR3 loop spans 14 amino acids. Germline V CDR1 and CDR2: SEHNR, FQNEAQ (reference sequence). The full variable domain, rest sourced from reference TRBV7-9 and TRBJ2-7, is DTGVSQNPRHKITKRGQNVTFRCDPISEHNRLYWYRQTLGQGPEFLTYFQNEAQLEKSRLLSDRFSAERPKGSFSTLEIQRTEQGDSAMYLCASRSHRGTYEQYFGPGTRLTVT.

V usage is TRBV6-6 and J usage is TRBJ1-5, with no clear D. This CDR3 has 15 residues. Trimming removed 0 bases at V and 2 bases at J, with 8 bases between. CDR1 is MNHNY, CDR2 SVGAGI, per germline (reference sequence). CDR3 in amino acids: CASSYSEAGNQPQHF. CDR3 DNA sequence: TGTGCCAGCAGTTACTCTGAAGCCGGCAATCAGCCCCAGCATTTT.

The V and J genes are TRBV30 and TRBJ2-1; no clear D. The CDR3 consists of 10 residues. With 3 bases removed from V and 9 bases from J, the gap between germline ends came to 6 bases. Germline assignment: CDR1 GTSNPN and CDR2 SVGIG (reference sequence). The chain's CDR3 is CAWSLREQFF. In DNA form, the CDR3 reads TGTGCCTGGAGCCTCCGTGAGCAGTTCTTC.

The CDR3 reads CASSVSLMELTGANVLTF. CDR3 nucleotide sequence: TGTGCCAGCAGCGTAAGCCTCATGGAATTGACTGGGGCCAACGTCCTGACTTTC. The V gene is TRBV13, the J gene TRBJ2-6; no reliable D call. Per the germline V gene, CDR1 is PRHDT and CDR2 is FYEKMQ (reference sequence). This CDR3 has 18 residues. The V end was cut by 5 bases, the J end by 2 bases, with 19 bases between.

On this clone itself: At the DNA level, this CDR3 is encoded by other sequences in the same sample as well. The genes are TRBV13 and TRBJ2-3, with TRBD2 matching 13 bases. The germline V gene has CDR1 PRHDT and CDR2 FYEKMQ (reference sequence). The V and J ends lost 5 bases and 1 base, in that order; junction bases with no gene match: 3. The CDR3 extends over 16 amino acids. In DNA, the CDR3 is TGTGCCAGCAGCACCGGACTAGCGGGGGGCACAGATACGCAGTATTTT. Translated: CASSTGLAGGTDTQYF.

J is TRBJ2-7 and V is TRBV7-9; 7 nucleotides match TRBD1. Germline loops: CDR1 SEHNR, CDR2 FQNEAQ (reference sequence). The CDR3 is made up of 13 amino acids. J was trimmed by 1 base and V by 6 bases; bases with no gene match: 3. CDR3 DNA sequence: TGTGCCAGCAGGGGACAGAAATCCTACGAGCAGTACTTC. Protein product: CASRGQKSYEQYF.

The CDR3 reads CASARPKGAPGDEQFF. CDR3 bases: TGTGCTAGTGCCAGACCTAAGGGGGCTCCAGGGGATGAGCAGTTCTTC. The chain employs TRBV12-5 and TRBJ2-1, with 7 bases fitting TRBD1. The CDR3 spans 16 residues. CDR1 and CDR2 (germline): LGHNT, FRNRAP. Losses at the gene ends were 7 bases for V and 8 bases for J; bases not matched to a gene: 17.

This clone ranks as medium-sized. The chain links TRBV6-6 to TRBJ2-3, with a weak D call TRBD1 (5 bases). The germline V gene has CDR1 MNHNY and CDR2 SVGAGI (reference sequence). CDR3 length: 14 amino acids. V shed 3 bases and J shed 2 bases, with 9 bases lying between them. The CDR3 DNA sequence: TGTGCCAGCAGTTATACGGACACCACAGATACGCAGTATTTT. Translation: CASSYTDTTDTQYF.

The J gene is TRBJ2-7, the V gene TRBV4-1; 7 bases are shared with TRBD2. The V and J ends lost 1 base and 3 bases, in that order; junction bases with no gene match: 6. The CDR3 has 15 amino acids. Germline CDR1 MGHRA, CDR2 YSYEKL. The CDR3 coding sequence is TGCGCCAGCAGCCAAGCCAGGGAGGGATTCTACGAGCAGTACTTC. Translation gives CASSQAREGFYEQYF.

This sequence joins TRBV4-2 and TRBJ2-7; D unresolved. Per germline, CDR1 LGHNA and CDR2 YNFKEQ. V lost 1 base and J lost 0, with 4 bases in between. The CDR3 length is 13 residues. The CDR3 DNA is TGTGCCAGCAGCCAAGGGGACTCCTACGAGCAGTACTTC. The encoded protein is CASSQGDSYEQYF.

The CDR3 spells CASSLGRGYEQYF. In DNA, the CDR3 is TGTGCCAGCAGCTTGGGCCGGGGGTACGAGCAGTACTTC. This chain joins TRBV7-3 and TRBJ2-7, with TRBD2 as a possible D gene (6 bases). CDR1 is SGHTA, CDR2 FQGTGA, per germline. The CDR3 has 13 residues. V lost 3 bases, J lost 4 bases, and 10 bases lay in between.

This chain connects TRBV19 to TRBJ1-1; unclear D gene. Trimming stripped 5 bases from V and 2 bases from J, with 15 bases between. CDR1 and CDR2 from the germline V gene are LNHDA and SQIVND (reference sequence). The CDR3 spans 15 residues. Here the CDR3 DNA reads TGTGCCAGTAGTCCGTACACTTCGGGAAACACTGAAGCTTTCTTT. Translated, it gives CASSPYTSGNTEAFF.